These 24 T cell receptor beta chains originate from one sample sequenced in a study of naive and memory T cell subsets. Two oligonucleotides, mixed equimolar, formed the beta constant-region primer covering TRBC1 and TRBC2. Ligated cDNA was amplified by four rounds of PCR with nested alpha and beta constant-region primers and SP2. MiXCR, run by TCRdb on the UMI-ligation and nested PCR reads, gives a single entry per CDR3 protein. The sample yields around 110,000 distinct CDR3 sequences, roughly 36% seen once. Specimen: central memory CD4+ T cells from blood. These receptors originate from a human donor in good health.

The genes are TRBV4-3 and TRBJ2-3; 8 bases are shared with TRBD2. V trimming: 0 bases; J trimming: 2 bases; junction bases outside the gene matches: 4. The CDR3 runs 16 residues. Germline CDR1 and CDR2: LGHNA and YSLEER. The CDR3 here is CASSQESGGVTDTQYF. The CDR3, as DNA: TGCGCCAGCAGCCAAGAGAGCGGGGGAGTCACAGATACGCAGTATTTT.

This clonotype was counted between two and nine times. Mismatch with germline at one junction end may stem from a read error. V and J are TRBV2 and TRBJ1-6; perhaps TRBD1 as D (5 bases). The CDR3 runs to 18 residues. Germline V gene sequence: CDR1 SNHLY, CDR2 FYNNEI. CDR3 sequence reads: CASREGRKGRTDNRPLHF. CDR3 bases: TGTGCCAGCAGGGAAGGACGAAAGGGACGGACGGATAATCGGCCCCTCCACTTT.

The rearrangement joins TRBV2 to TRBJ2-3; 13 bases are shared with TRBD2. V lost 8 bases to trimming and J lost 2 bases; unmatched junction nucleotides: 10. The CDR3 is 17 amino acids. Looked up from germline, CDR1 is SNHLY and CDR2 is FYNNEI. DNA for the CDR3: TGTGCCAGCGAGGCGGTACTAGCGGGAGGGATCACAGATACGCAGTATTTT. It specifies CASEAVLAGGITDTQYF.

The sample holds a few counts of this clonotype. This chain joins TRBV5-1 and TRBJ2-5; a weak D match, TRBD1 (6 bases). The V end lost 4 bases, the J end lost 5 bases, and 12 bases lay between the germline ends. Germline V gene data show CDR1 as SGHRS and CDR2 as YFSETQ. The CDR3 contains 13 residues. The CDR3 nucleotides are TGCGCCAGCAGCAACAGGGTCTCCGAGACCCAGTACTTC. Protein: CASSNRVSETQYF.

The CDR3 sequence is CASSTGGTLKYNEQFF. CDR3 DNA: TGTGCCAGTAGTACAGGCGGGACTCTCAAGTACAATGAGCAGTTCTTC. The chain is built from TRBV19 and TRBJ2-1, with TRBD2 as a possible D gene (6 bases). The CDR3 runs to 16 residues. CDR1 LNHDA and CDR2 SQIVND come from the germline V gene (reference sequence). Trimming stripped 4 bases from V and 4 bases from J, with 17 bases between.

This clonotype has just a few counts. This chain links TRBV3-1 with TRBJ2-1; 12 nucleotides match TRBD1. CDR1 LGHDT and CDR2 YNNKEL come from the germline V gene (reference sequence). This CDR3 region has 16 residues. Trimming took 4 bases from V and 8 from J; bases not matched to a gene: 9. CDR3 nucleotide sequence: TGTGCCAGCAGCCCCGGGACAGGGGGCTTGAACGATGAGCAGTTCTTC. Amino acid sequence: CASSPGTGGLNDEQFF.

This clonotype was detected only a few times. V usage is TRBV28 and J usage is TRBJ2-3; TRBD1 or TRBD2 may be the D gene (5 bases each). V lost 6 bases and J lost 6, with 22 bases in between. The CDR3 is 16 amino acids. Germline-derived CDR1 and CDR2 are MDHEN and SYDVKM. CDR3 protein: CASSDPGTTFSDTQYF. CDR3 in DNA: TGTGCCAGCAGCGACCCCGGGACCACATTTTCCGATACGCAGTATTTT.

This clonotype was detected only a few times. The chain employs TRBV7-7 and TRBJ2-1; 7 positions agree with TRBD2. Trimming took 1 base from V and 4 from J; bases not matched to a gene: 7. The germline CDR1 and CDR2 sequences are SSHAT and FNYEAQ (reference sequence). This CDR3 region has 16 residues. The DNA of the CDR3 is TGTGCCAGCAGCTTAGGTGGCGGGAGTAGGTACAATGAGCAGTTCTTC. Translated, it gives CASSLGGGSRYNEQFF.

The V and J genes are TRBV28 and TRBJ2-7; 12 nucleotides align to TRBD2. The CDR3 is made up of 14 amino acids. The ends lost 6 bases at V and 6 bases at J; junction bases unmatched: 6. Germline V CDR1 and CDR2: MDHEN, SYDVKM. In nucleotides, the CDR3 is TGTGCCAGCAGGCGGACTAGCGGGAACAGCGAGCAGTACTTC. This sequence encodes CASRRTSGNSEQYF.

The chain joins TRBV20-1 to TRBJ2-2; D is perhaps TRBD2 (5 bases). The CDR3 runs to 13 residues. The germline V gene encodes CDR1 DFQATT and CDR2 SNEGSKA (reference sequence). V was clipped by 1 base and J by 6 bases, with 9 bases between them. The CDR3 nucleotides are TGCAGTGCTAGAGTAGAACTAGCCGGGGAGCTGTTTTTT. This encodes CSARVELAGELFF.

As to this clonotype: A much larger clone lies one base from this, so it may be a read error. The chain couples TRBV20-1 to TRBJ2-3; D is unresolved. CDR1 and CDR2 from the germline V gene are DFQATT and SNEGSKA (reference sequence). The CDR3 has 13 residues. The CDR3, as DNA: TGCAGTGCTAGAGGGGGTCACACAGATACGCGGTATTTT. Its protein is CSARGGHTDTRYF.

The chain is built from TRBV15 and TRBJ2-6; TRBD2 might be the D (6 bases). This CDR3 is built from 18 residues. Germline V gene lookup returns CDR1 LNHNV and CDR2 YYDKDF (reference sequence). The germline V and J ends were trimmed by 0 bases and 2 bases, with 14 bases remaining between them. CDR3 sequence reads: CATSRDRARRAGANVLTF. For the CDR3, the DNA is TGTGCCACCAGCAGAGATCGGGCGAGGAGGGCTGGGGCCAACGTCCTGACTTTC.

The sample holds a few counts of this clonotype. This rearrangement joins TRBV6-2 or TRBV6-3 to TRBJ2-3, with a weak D call TRBD2 (5 bases). V lost 4 bases and J 2 bases, leaving 22 bases between the germline ends. Germline loops: CDR1 MNHEY, CDR2 SVGEGT. This CDR3 has 18 amino acids. The CDR3 region is CASSLRRPGNPNTDTQYF. The CDR3 nucleotides read TGTGCCAGCAGTTTACGGAGACCGGGAAATCCAAACACAGATACGCAGTATTTT.

This clonotype appeared a few times. CDR3: CASTATGTGNEKLFF. As DNA, the CDR3 is TGTGCCAGCACCGCCACCGGGACAGGGAATGAAAAACTGTTTTTT. The chain combines TRBV6-2 or TRBV6-3 with TRBJ1-4; the match to TRBD1 covers 9 bases. Germline loops: CDR1 MNHEY, CDR2 SVGEGT. V was pared by 7 bases and J by 5 bases, with 8 bases of the junction left unmatched. This CDR3 spans 15 amino acids.

This clonotype was recorded a few times. The CDR3 bases are TGTGCCAGCAGCCAAGATACACAAGCCGAAGAAGCTTTCTTT. Translated: CASSQDTQAEEAFF. The chain carries TRBV4-2 and TRBJ1-1, with unresolved D. V lost 0 bases to trimming and J lost 8 bases, with 13 bases between them. Germline V gene sequence: CDR1 LGHNA, CDR2 YNFKEQ. The CDR3 contains 14 residues.

The chain has TRBV3-1 and TRBJ2-6; D could derive from TRBD1 or TRBD2 (5 bases each). The CDR3 runs to 18 residues. Germline CDR1 LGHDT, CDR2 YNNKEL (reference sequence). V was trimmed by 0 bases and J by 2 bases, leaving 14 bases between them. CDR3 DNA sequence: TGTGCCAGCAGCCAAGATCGGGGCAGGGTGGCTGGGGCCAACGTCCTGACTTTC. It codes for CASSQDRGRVAGANVLTF.

This clonotype has only a few counts. V gene TRBV7-2 combines with J gene TRBJ2-1, with 11 bases aligning to TRBD2. V shed 5 bases, J shed 7 bases, and the junction held 10 bases outside the gene matches. Germline assignment: CDR1 SGHTA and CDR2 FQGNSA. The CDR3 contains 16 residues. In DNA, the CDR3 is TGTGCCAGCAGCGAACTAGCGGGAGTTGTTTTGAATGAGCAGTTCTTC. Translation: CASSELAGVVLNEQFF.

The chain joins TRBV28 to TRBJ2-7, with TRBD1 matching 7 bases. Germline V lookup: CDR1 MDHEN, CDR2 SYDVKM. The J segment lost 3 bases and the V segment lost 10 bases, leaving 18 bases of the junction unmatched. The CDR3 runs 16 residues. The CDR3 spells CATLGPGGVRGYEQYF. Here the CDR3 DNA reads TGTGCCACTCTTGGCCCAGGGGGTGTAAGAGGCTACGAGCAGTACTTC. Full variable domain (remainder filled in from reference TRBV28 and TRBJ2-7): DVKVTQSSRYLVKRTGEKVFLECVQDMDHENMFWYRQDPGLGLRLIYFSYDVKMKEKGDIPEGYSVSREKKERFSLILESASTNQTSMYLCATLGPGGVRGYEQYFGPGTRLTVT.

This clonotype has just a few counts. The chain is built from TRBV7-9 and TRBJ1-1; D perhaps matches TRBD1 (6 bases). Trimming shortened V by 1 base and J by 1 base, and 13 bases separated the two germline ends. CDR1 SEHNR and CDR2 FQNEAQ come from the germline V gene (reference sequence). The CDR3 contains 16 residues. The CDR3 DNA reads as TGTGCCAGCAGCTTAGTTGACGGGGGCGGGAACACTGAAGCTTTCTTT. Its protein product is CASSLVDGGGNTEAFF.

This chain connects TRBV30 to TRBJ1-2, with D unresolved. There are 12 residues in the CDR3. With 2 bases removed from V and 5 bases from J, the gap between germline ends came to 9 bases. Germline V gene lookup returns CDR1 GTSNPN and CDR2 SVGIG (reference sequence). Written as DNA, the CDR3 is TGTGCCTGGAGTAACCAGTTGTATGGCTACACCTTC. Translating gives CAWSNQLYGYTF. The full variable domain, completed using reference TRBV30 and TRBJ1-2, is SQTIHQWPATLVQPVGSPLSLECTVEGTSNPNLYWYRQAAGRGLQLLFYSVGIGQISSEVPQNLSASRPQDRQFILSSKKLLLSDSGFYLCAWSNQLYGYTFGSGTRLTVV.

This clonotype was observed a few times. J is TRBJ1-1 and V is TRBV20-1, with D perhaps TRBD1 (5 bases). Germline CDR1 reads DFQATT; CDR2 reads SNEGSKA (reference sequence). With 4 bases removed from V and 4 bases from J, the gap between germline ends came to 19 bases. The length of the CDR3 is 15 residues. In DNA, the CDR3 is TGCAGTGCTATCACCAGGGAACGGGTGTCCACTGAAGCTTTCTTT. Its protein is CSAITRERVSTEAFF.

The CDR3 nucleotides are TGCGCCACCGTGGACAGGGATAAACTGTTTTTT. As protein: CATVDRDKLFF. The chain combines TRBV10-2 with TRBJ1-4, with 8 positions matching TRBD1. The germline gives CDR1 WSHSY, CDR2 SAAADI. V shed 10 bases, J shed 11 bases, and the junction held 6 bases outside the gene matches. The CDR3 has 11 amino acids.

The chain has TRBV28 and TRBJ2-1; 11 positions match TRBD2. CDR3 length: 16 amino acids. After removal of 5 bases from V and 6 bases from J, the junction contained 9 bases not matched to a gene. Germline V gene lookup returns CDR1 MDHEN and CDR2 SYDVKM. CDR3 loop: CASSPRRLAGPNEQFF. The CDR3 nucleotides read TGTGCCAGCAGTCCGCGCCGACTAGCGGGACCCAATGAGCAGTTCTTC.

This clonotype was detected many times. The chain carries TRBV28 and TRBJ2-5; D not certain. V was cut by 7 bases and J by 2 bases, with 11 bases left in between. This CDR3 region has 13 residues. The germline V gene has CDR1 MDHEN and CDR2 SYDVKM. CDR3 region: CASTQGRQETQYF. CDR3 coding DNA: TGTGCCAGCACCCAAGGTCGACAAGAGACCCAGTACTTC. Using reference TRBV28 and TRBJ2-5 for the parts outside the CDR3, the full variable domain is DVKVTQSSRYLVKRTGEKVFLECVQDMDHENMFWYRQDPGLGLRLIYFSYDVKMKEKGDIPEGYSVSREKKERFSLILESASTNQTSMYLCASTQGRQETQYFGPGTRLLVL.